This is a list of T cell receptor beta chains from one sample in a study of blood T cells in healthy people across ages. TCRdb reprocessed the 5' RACE reads via MiXCR and lists one record per CDR3 protein. The profile covers more than 450,000 distinct CDR3 sequences, with about a quarter appearing a single time and 3% to 4.5% taken by the ten largest. These same data were also listed under a study on T cells of mothers and their children.

Sequenced material: blood. All receptors come from a boy under 10 years old in good health. Both conserved end residues are part of each CDR3. A D gene is named only where the DNA matches it firmly. Some rows mark clone size as missing; the rest say once, few, many or name a class of expanded clone.

V gene	clone size	J gene	D gene	CDR3 DNA	CDR3 protein
TRBV5-1	-	TRBJ1-2	TRBD1	TGCGCCAGCAGCGCTGGGACAGGGGGCTTCTATGGCTACACCTTC	CASSAGTGGFYGYTF
TRBV29-1	many	TRBJ2-7	-	TGCAGCGTCAAGACAAGCTCCTACGAGCAGTACTTC	CSVKTSSYEQYF
TRBV25-1	-	TRBJ2-7	TRBD1	TGTGCCAGCAGTTACCGGACAGGGTACGAGCAGTACTTC	CASSYRTGYEQYF
TRBV27	-	TRBJ2-7	-	TGTGCCAGCAGTATAAAGGTATCCTACGAGCAGTACTTC	CASSIKVSYEQYF
TRBV9	few	TRBJ2-7	TRBD1	TGTGCCAGCAGCGTACGGGAAAAGGGGGCTTTCGAGCAGTACTTC	CASSVREKGAFEQYF
TRBV7-9	-	TRBJ2-5	-	TGTGCCAGCAGCCCCCCCTTTCAGTTACAGGGAGTAGGAGAGACCCAGTACTTC	CASSPPFQLQGVGETQYF
TRBV29-1	few	TRBJ2-4	TRBD1	TGCAGCGGTTGGACAGGGGAAAACATTCAGTACTTC	CSGWTGENIQYF
TRBV2	-	TRBJ2-5	-	TGTGCCAGCAGCAAAGGGGGCCAAGAGACCCAGTACTTC	CASSKGGQETQYF
TRBV20-1	few	TRBJ1-2	-	TGCAGTGCTAGGGACAGCAGGGGAGGGGATGGCTACACCTTC	CSARDSRGGDGYTF
TRBV6-5	few	TRBJ1-6	-	TGTGCCAGCAGTTACCGAAGCGGGGCCGATAATTCACCCCTCCACTTT	CASSYRSGADNSPLHF
TRBV18	-	TRBJ2-7	-	TGTGCCAGCTCACACGGGGACCACGGGGCCCACGAGCAGTACTTC	CASSHGDHGAHEQYF
TRBV20-1	few	TRBJ2-1	-	TGCAGTGCTAGAGATTCGGGCACCTCCTACAATGAGCAGTTCTTC	CSARDSGTSYNEQFF
TRBV5-1	-	TRBJ1-2	TRBD1	TGCGCCAGCAGCCCGGGACAGGTCGGCTATGGCTACACCTTC	CASSPGQVGYGYTF
TRBV20-1	-	TRBJ2-7	TRBD2	TGCAGTGCGGGAACTAGCGGGGGGACCTACGAGCAGTACTTC	CSAGTSGGTYEQYF
TRBV20-1	many	TRBJ2-3	-	TGCAGTGCTACGCGTGGGCGGCCACGGAGGGATACGCAGTATTTT	CSATRGRPRRDTQYF
TRBV24-1	-	TRBJ2-2	-	TGTGCCACCAGTGATTACGGGACGGCGAACACCGGGGAGCTGTTTTTT	CATSDYGTANTGELFF
TRBV6-5	few	TRBJ1-6	TRBD1	TGTGCCACCGTCAGGGGGCTGGGCTCACCCCTCCACTTT	CATVRGLGSPLHF
TRBV7-2	-	TRBJ2-4	-	TGTGCCAGCAGCTTAGAGGGAAACATTCAGTACTTC	CASSLEGNIQYF
TRBV29-1	many	TRBJ2-7	-	TGCAGCGTTGTTTACTCCTACGAGCAGTACTTC	CSVVYSYEQYF
TRBV29-1	-	TRBJ2-3	-	TGCAGCGTTGAAGGGGACGGAGTCACAGATACGCAGTATTTT	CSVEGDGVTDTQYF
TRBV3-1	-	TRBJ1-6	-	TGTGCCAGCAGCCCCCCTCGAGACCGCTCCTATAATTCACCCCTCCACTTT	CASSPPRDRSYNSPLHF
TRBV20-1	-	TRBJ2-1	-	TGCAGTGCTAGTAACGGTCATGAGCAGTTCTTC	CSASNGHEQFF
TRBV10-2	many	TRBJ2-5	-	TGCGCCTCCGCGGGGGAGACCCAGTACTTC	CASAGETQYF
TRBV7-2	few	TRBJ2-7	-	TGTGCCAGCAGCGCGGGACTTCTTTACGAGCAGTACTTC	CASSAGLLYEQYF
TRBV4-3	-	TRBJ2-3	TRBD2	TGCGCCAGCAGCCAAGAGAGCGGGGGGTACACAGATACGCAGTATTTT	CASSQESGGYTDTQYF
TRBV2	few	TRBJ2-5	-	TGTGCCAGCAGTGAGAGTGAGGGGGGGTGGATAGAGACCCAGTACTTC	CASSESEGGWIETQYF
TRBV7-7	few	TRBJ2-5	TRBD1	TGTGCCAGCAGCTCGGACAGGGGGGCTGAGACCCAGTACTTC	CASSSDRGAETQYF
TRBV19	few	TRBJ2-2	-	TGTGCCAGTATTCCCAGCGGGTACAGGCCAGACACCGGGGAGCTGTTTTTT	CASIPSGYRPDTGELFF
TRBV9	-	TRBJ2-3	TRBD1	TGTGCCAGCAGCACTACAGGGGGGGATACGCAGTATTTT	CASSTTGGDTQYF
TRBV12-3/TRBV12-4	many	TRBJ1-4	-	TGTGCCAGCACAGAGGTCAATGAAAAACTGTTTTTT	CASTEVNEKLFF